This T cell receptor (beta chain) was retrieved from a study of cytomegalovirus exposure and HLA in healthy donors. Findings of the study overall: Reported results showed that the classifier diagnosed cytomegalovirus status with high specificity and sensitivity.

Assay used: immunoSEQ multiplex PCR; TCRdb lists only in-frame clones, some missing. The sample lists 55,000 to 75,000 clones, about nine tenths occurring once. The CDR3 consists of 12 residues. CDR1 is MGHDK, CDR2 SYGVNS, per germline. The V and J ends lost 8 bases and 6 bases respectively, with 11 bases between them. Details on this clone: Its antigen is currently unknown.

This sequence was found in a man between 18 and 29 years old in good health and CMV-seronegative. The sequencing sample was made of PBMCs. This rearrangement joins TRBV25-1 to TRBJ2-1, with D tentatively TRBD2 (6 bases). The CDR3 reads CASQGGSNEQFF. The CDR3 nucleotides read TGTGCCAGCCAGGGAGGCTCCAATGAGCAGTTCTTC.